The 15 T cell receptor beta chains below were found in one sample sequenced in a study of T cells in Graves' hyperthyroidism and ophthalmopathy. Template material for amplifying TCR beta CDR3 regions consisted of RNA transcripts. First-round RT-PCR of the TCR CDR3 relied on the HTBI primer set. TCRdb ran MiXCR on the multiplex PCR reads and lists one entry per CDR3 protein. The sample holds a few hundred thousand distinct CDR3 sequences, 46% seen once. The sequencing sample was made of peripheral blood or thyroid tissue (not recorded which). Receptors were obtained from a woman aged 18 to 35 with Graves' hyperthyroidism.

The chain recombines TRBV2 with TRBJ1-2; D is unclear. V shed 6 bases and J shed 12 bases, with 14 bases lying between them. Germline V gives CDR1 SNHLY, CDR2 FYNNEI. CDR3 size: 11 residues. This CDR3 reads CASSLQPGNTF. The CDR3 DNA sequence: TGTGCCAGCAGCTTACAACCCGGAAACACCTTC.

As regards this clonotype: A much more abundant neighbour one base away suggests this may be a read error. J is TRBJ1-2 and V is TRBV5-5; weak D call: TRBD1 (5 bases). The CDR3 length is 15 residues. The germline CDR1 and CDR2 sequences are SGHKS and YYEKEE (reference sequence). CDR3 nucleotide sequence: TGTGCCTGCAGCCCCCTGACAGCTTCTAACTATGGCTACACCTTC. Its protein is CACSPLTASNYGYTF.

The chain couples TRBV7-2 to TRBJ2-7; TRBD2 matches at 7 bases. V shed 5 bases and J 8 bases; nucleotides not matched to a gene: 9. The length of the CDR3 is 13 residues. Germline V lookup: CDR1 SGHTA, CDR2 FQGNSA. The CDR3 DNA sequence: TGTGCCAGCAGCCCGGGGGGATCCCCCAAGCAGTACTTC. Amino acid sequence: CASSPGGSPKQYF.

The CDR3 sequence is CASSYGGSGELFF. CDR3 DNA sequence: TGTGCCAGCAGTTACGGCGGGAGTGGGGAGCTGTTTTTT. The J gene is TRBJ2-2, the V gene TRBV7-3; 7 bases map to TRBD2. CDR1 and CDR2 (germline): SGHTA, FQGTGA. There are 13 residues in the CDR3. With V trimmed by 6 bases and J by 8 bases, 6 bases remained unmatched. The full variable domain, in which reference TRBV7-3 and TRBJ2-2 provide the parts outside the CDR3, is GAGVSQTPSNKVTEKGKYVELRCDPISGHTALYWYRQSLGQGPEFLIYFQGTGAADDSGLPNDRFFAVRPEGSVSTLKIQRTERGDSAVYLCASSYGGSGELFFGEGSRLTVL.

This clonotype appeared a single time. V and J are TRBV29-1 and TRBJ1-4, with D unclear. Germline CDR1 and CDR2: SQVTM and ANQGSEA. CDR3 length equals 14 residues. V lost 6 bases and J lost 11, with 22 bases in between. Here the CDR3 DNA reads TGCAGCGTCCTGTCGCAGGCGGGTAGATCGAAACTGTTTTTT. This gives the protein CSVLSQAGRSKLFF.

V gene TRBV2 combines with J gene TRBJ1-3, with TRBD1 matching 7 bases. This CDR3 contains 15 residues. Germline V gives CDR1 SNHLY, CDR2 FYNNEI. J gave up 1 base and V 6 bases, and 6 bases lay outside the gene matches. In DNA form, the CDR3 reads TGTGCCAGCAGGGTACAGGGGACTTCTGGAAACACCATATATTTT. It specifies CASRVQGTSGNTIYF. The full variable domain, with the rest looked up from reference TRBV2 and TRBJ1-3, is EPEVTQTPSHQVTQMGQEVILRCVPISNHLYFYWYRQILGQKVEFLVSFYNNEISEKSEIFDDQFSVERPDGSNFTLKIRSTKLEDSAMYFCASRVQGTSGNTIYFGEGSWLTVV.

This clonotype was observed at least ten times. The chain has TRBV27 and TRBJ1-2; possible D gene TRBD1, 5 bases. The CDR3 has 11 amino acids. Trimming left V 7 bases short and J 7 bases short, with 10 bases between. CDR1 is MNHEY and CDR2 is SMNVEV in the germline V gene (reference sequence). CDR3 protein: CASIGGGGYTF. The CDR3 coding sequence is TGTGCCAGCATTGGCGGGGGTGGCTACACCTTC.

This clonotype was counted many times. The chain carries TRBV6-6 and TRBJ2-5; 12 bases are a match to TRBD2. This CDR3 comprises 15 residues. Germline V gene data show CDR1 as MNHNY and CDR2 as SVGAGI (reference sequence). V was pared by 8 bases and J by 4 bases, with 8 bases of the junction left unmatched. The CDR3 DNA reads as TGTGCCAGCGGGACTTCTAGCGGGAGGGGAGAGACCCAGTACTTC. This encodes CASGTSSGRGETQYF.

This clonotype showed up many times. CDR3 in amino acids: CASSPRTSGRAERTGELFF. CDR3 DNA: TGTGCCAGCAGCCCAAGGACTAGCGGGAGGGCCGAAAGAACCGGGGAGCTGTTTTTT. The chain combines TRBV7-9 with TRBJ2-2, with 15 bases fitting TRBD2. Germline V lookup: CDR1 SEHNR, CDR2 FQNEAQ (reference sequence). This CDR3 contains 19 residues. The V and J ends lost 5 bases and 5 bases, in that order; junction bases with no gene match: 12.

This clonotype showed up just a few times. V gene TRBV5-1 combines with J gene TRBJ1-2; 7 bases match TRBD1. J lost 4 bases, V lost 4 bases, and 10 bases had no gene match. The CDR3 runs 15 residues. Germline CDR1 is SGHRS and CDR2 is YFSETQ. The CDR3 reads CASSGRDRPGYGYTF. DNA for the CDR3: TGCGCCAGCAGCGGCAGGGACAGACCGGGCTATGGCTACACCTTC.

The table lists this clonotype with many counts. This rearrangement joins TRBV9 to TRBJ1-1, with a weak D call TRBD1 (6 bases). V dropped 3 bases and J dropped 4 bases, with 13 bases sitting between them. This CDR3 spans 14 amino acids. Germline CDR1 reads SGDLS; CDR2 reads YYNGEE. CDR3 in DNA: TGTGCCAGCAGCGAGACCACAGGGTCCACTGAAGCTTTCTTT. It yields the protein CASSETTGSTEAFF. Full variable domain (remainder filled in from reference TRBV9 and TRBJ1-1): DSGVTQTPKHLITATGQRVTLRCSPRSGDLSVYWYQQSLDQGLQFLIQYYNGEERAKGNILERFSAQQFPDLHSELNLSSLELGDSALYFCASSETTGSTEAFFGQGTRLTVV.

Remarks on this clonotype: The junction departs from the called germline gene at one end, perhaps through a read error. V gene TRBV7-7 combines with J gene TRBJ2-1; 8 positions agree with TRBD2. CDR1 SSHAT and CDR2 FNYEAQ come from the germline V gene (reference sequence). CDR3 length equals 14 residues. The CDR3 protein is CASSRGGSGNEQFF. The CDR3 region has the DNA TGTGCTAGCAGCCGGGGGGGCTCGGGCAATGAGCAGTTCTTC.

This clonotype was counted a few times. CDR3 loop: CASSSLHEQYF. The CDR3 coding sequence is TGTGCCAGCAGTTCCCTCCACGAGCAGTACTTC. The V and J genes are TRBV27 and TRBJ2-7; D uncertain. The length of the CDR3 is 11 residues. V gave up 4 bases and J gave up 5 bases, with 6 bases separating them. Germline V lookup: CDR1 MNHEY, CDR2 SMNVEV (reference sequence).

The gene calls are TRBV12-3 or TRBV12-4 and TRBJ2-5; the match to TRBD2 covers 13 bases. Trimming cost V 3 bases and J 14 bases; bases outside gene matches: 6. The CDR3 runs to 13 residues. This CDR3 is CASSLGLAGTYYF. Written as DNA, the CDR3 is TGTGCCAGCAGTTTGGGACTAGCGGGAACGTATTACTTC.

This chain links TRBV12-3 or TRBV12-4 with TRBJ1-1; no clear D. V gave up 6 bases and J gave up 6 bases, with 11 bases separating them. The CDR3 spans 12 residues. The CDR3 nucleotides read TGTGCCAGCAGGGAGGAGGGCCCTGAAGCTTTCTTT. Protein product: CASREEGPEAFF.